This T cell receptor beta chain derives from a study of shared T cell receptors in the human thymus. The ends were cut back, 2 bases at V and 2 bases at J, with 10 bases in the middle. CDR1 and CDR2 from the germline V gene are MNHNY and SVGAGI (reference sequence). CDR3 length equals 14 residues. Measured with immunoSEQ multiplex PCR; TCRdb has only the in-frame clones, and not every one. The table includes under 850,000 clones, 88% detected once. The same data also went into a second study, on human thymus T cells. That paper adds: Highly overlapping thymic repertoires among unrelated individuals were reported in related research.

The clonotype comes from a boy under two years old with a congenital heart defect. Material: thymocytes. The chain carries TRBV6-6 and TRBJ2-7, with D maybe TRBD1 (6 bases). The CDR3 DNA reads TGTGCCAGCAGTTACCCGGGACACCCCTACGAGCAGTACTTC. Translation gives CASSYPGHPYEQYF.